Below, 21 T cell receptor beta chains from the same sample are listed, as sequenced in a study of T cell responses to AZD1222 COVID-19 vaccine. Assay used: immunoSEQ multiplex PCR; TCRdb lists only in-frame clones, some missing. This sample has some 120,000 clones, with roughly 87% found just once. The sample consisted of peripheral blood, taken 28 days after the second AZD1222 dose. Receptors were obtained from an adult who received the AZD1222 COVID-19 vaccine.

The count of this clone is one. V is TRBV15 and J is TRBJ1-5, with a tentative D call TRBD1 (6 bases). Germline V CDR1 and CDR2: LNHNV, YYDKDF (reference sequence). Trimming cost V 0 bases and J 5 bases, with 14 bases left between them. The CDR3 runs 16 residues. CDR3 nucleotides: TGTGCCACCAGCAGAGATGGGACACCAGGCTATCAGCCCCAGCATTTT. Amino acids: CATSRDGTPGYQPQHF.

This chain connects TRBV6-5 to TRBJ1-2, with D possibly being TRBD1 (6 bases). Germline assignment: CDR1 MNHEY and CDR2 SVGAGI. The V end lost 4 bases, the J end lost 5 bases, and 8 bases lay between the germline ends. The CDR3 sequence is 12 residues long. The CDR3 is CASSLQGYGYTF. The CDR3 coding sequence is TGTGCCAGCAGTTTACAGGGTTATGGCTACACCTTC.

The rearrangement links TRBV29-1 to TRBJ1-2; D is undetermined. The CDR3 extends over 11 amino acids. The V end lost 0 bases, the J end lost 8 bases, and 7 bases lay between the germline ends. The germline CDR1 and CDR2 sequences are SQVTM and ANQGSEA. The CDR3 reads CSVEDPKGYTF. For the CDR3, the DNA is TGCAGCGTTGAAGATCCAAAGGGCTACACCTTC.

The chain combines TRBV7-9 with TRBJ1-1; no reliable D call. The CDR3 has 15 amino acids. The germline CDR1 and CDR2 sequences are SEHNR and FQNEAQ (reference sequence). The V end lost 5 bases, the J end lost 0 bases, and 13 bases lay between the germline ends. DNA of the CDR3: TGTGCCAGCAGCCTGTCGCCGGGGTTGAACACTGAAGCTTTCTTT. It yields the protein CASSLSPGLNTEAFF.

The rearrangement uses TRBV7-2 and TRBJ2-1, with a possible D match to TRBD1 (5 bases). The V end was cut by 1 base, the J end by 3 bases, with 10 bases between. Germline CDR1 and CDR2: SGHTA and FQGNSA. The CDR3 has 15 residues. CDR3 in amino acids: CASSLGQGNYNEQFF. The CDR3 bases are TGTGCCAGCAGCTTAGGGCAGGGAAACTACAATGAGCAGTTCTTC.

The rearrangement links TRBV6-5 to TRBJ2-1, with D maybe TRBD2 (7 bases). V was shortened by 2 bases and J by 0 bases, with 8 bases between the two germline ends. This CDR3 is built from 15 residues. Germline V gene sequence: CDR1 MNHEY, CDR2 SVGAGI. This CDR3 is CASSYGGASYNEQFF. As DNA, the CDR3 is TGTGCCAGCAGTTACGGGGGGGCCTCCTACAATGAGCAGTTCTTC.

J is TRBJ1-2 and V is TRBV7-9; 7 bases match TRBD1. The length of the CDR3 is 12 residues. Germline loops: CDR1 SEHNR, CDR2 FQNEAQ (reference sequence). With 7 bases clipped from V and 10 bases from J, the junction kept 9 bases outside the gene matches. The DNA for the CDR3 is TGTGCCAGCACCCCTGGACAGGAAAACTACACCTTC. Encoded protein: CASTPGQENYTF.

This clone was picked up one time. The rearrangement joins TRBV2 to TRBJ2-1, with a tentative D call TRBD1 (6 bases). The V gene lost 3 bases and the J gene lost 5 bases, with 11 bases spanning the gap. This CDR3 contains 14 residues. Germline V gene lookup returns CDR1 SNHLY and CDR2 FYNNEI. CDR3: CASSEDSRDNEQFF. CDR3 DNA sequence: TGTGCCAGCAGTGAGGACAGTAGAGACAATGAGCAGTTCTTC.

The CDR3 region has the DNA TGCGCCAGCAGCCAAGACCCAGCGGGGGGCACAGATACGCAGTATTTT. It is translated as CASSQDPAGGTDTQYF. The chain employs TRBV4-3 and TRBJ2-3, with 8 bases identical to TRBD2. The CDR3 has 16 residues. The trim removed 0 bases at V and 1 base at J, leaving 3 bases unmatched. Germline CDR1 and CDR2: LGHNA and YSLEER.

The gene calls are TRBV12-3 or TRBV12-4 and TRBJ1-4, with D uncertain. With 1 base removed from V and 10 bases from J, the gap between germline ends came to 7 bases. The CDR3 has 12 amino acids. The CDR3 region is CASSLDPGKLFF. DNA of the CDR3: TGTGCCAGCAGTTTAGATCCAGGAAAACTGTTTTTT.

The chain recombines TRBV25-1 with TRBJ2-7, with 10 positions matching TRBD2. CDR1 and CDR2 (germline): MGHDK, SYGVNS. The V segment lost 0 bases and the J segment 1 base; nucleotides outside the gene matches: 9. This CDR3 comprises 18 residues. CDR3 in amino acids: CASSEYGTKLAGSYEQYF. CDR3 DNA: TGTGCCAGCAGTGAATATGGGACAAAACTAGCGGGGTCCTACGAGCAGTACTTC.

The chain is built from TRBV6-5 and TRBJ1-1; possibly TRBD1 for D (6 bases). CDR1 is MNHEY, CDR2 SVGAGI, per germline. V lost 5 bases and J lost 6, with 10 bases in between. The length of the CDR3 is 12 residues. CDR3 amino acids: CASSPRGAEAFF. CDR3 DNA sequence: TGTGCCAGCAGTCCCAGGGGTGCTGAAGCTTTCTTT.

The chain combines TRBV6-6 with TRBJ1-6; 11 nucleotides line up with TRBD1. The CDR3 runs to 13 residues. The V gene end was trimmed by 11 bases and the J gene end by 7 bases; junction bases not matched to a gene: 4. Germline loops: CDR1 MNHNY, CDR2 SVGAGI (reference sequence). The CDR3: CASGTGGNSPLHF. The DNA of the CDR3 is TGTGCCTCCGGGACAGGGGGAAATTCACCCCTCCACTTT.

This clone has a single count. The CDR3 reads CASSLRELASSGANVLTF. In nucleotides, the CDR3 is TGTGCCAGCAGCTTAAGGGAGCTAGCAAGCTCTGGGGCCAACGTCCTGACTTTC. The chain joins TRBV7-9 to TRBJ2-6; maybe TRBD2 (5 bases). The V and J ends lost 2 bases and 0 bases respectively, with 14 bases between them. The CDR3 length is 18 residues. In germline, CDR1 is SEHNR, CDR2 FQNEAQ (reference sequence).

A single count supports this clone. At one of its ends the junction is not consistent with the germline gene, which may arise from a read error. The rearrangement uses TRBV5-1 and TRBJ1-1; D might be TRBD1 (6 bases). The CDR3 is made up of 13 amino acids. The germline gives CDR1 SGHRS, CDR2 YFSETQ. Written as DNA, the CDR3 is TGCGCCAGCAGCTTGGCCGGGACAACCGACCTTCTCTTT. It is translated as CASSLAGTTDLLF.

The chain couples TRBV7-2 to TRBJ2-5; either TRBD1 or TRBD2 may supply D (6 bases each). The CDR3 contains 14 residues. The germline V gene encodes CDR1 SGHTA and CDR2 FQGNSA. V gave up 2 bases and J gave up 5 bases, with 12 bases separating them. The CDR3 bases are TGTGCCAGCAGCTTAAGTAGGGGGGCGGAGACCCAGTACTTC. This encodes CASSLSRGAETQYF. Complete variable domain (other parts from reference TRBV7-2 and TRBJ2-5): GAGVSQSPSNKVTEKGKDVELRCDPISGHTALYWYRQSLGQGLEFLIYFQGNSAPDKSGLPSDRFSAERTGGSVSTLTIQRTQQEDSAVYLCASSLSRGAETQYFGPGTRLLVL.

Regarding this clone: At the DNA level, this CDR3 is encoded by other sequences in the same sample as well. The V call is TRBV9, the J call TRBJ1-1; D call uncertain. This CDR3 contains 13 residues. V was pared by 0 bases and J by 4 bases, with 7 bases between. The germline CDR1 and CDR2 sequences are SGDLS and YYNGEE. The CDR3 DNA sequence: TGTGCCAGCAGCGTAGGCGTAGGCACTGAAGCTTTCTTT. It codes for CASSVGVGTEAFF.

The chain couples TRBV4-1 to TRBJ1-1; TRBD1 is a possible D gene (6 bases). Germline lookup yields CDR1 MGHRA and CDR2 YSYEKL. The V end lost 0 bases, the J end lost 0 bases, and 14 bases lay between the germline ends. The CDR3 is 17 amino acids. The CDR3 region has the DNA TGCGCCAGCAGCCAAGATTCCAGGGGACTCATGAACACTGAAGCTTTCTTT. It translates to CASSQDSRGLMNTEAFF.

The chain links TRBV9 to TRBJ2-7; unclear D gene. The V end lost 2 bases, the J end lost 3 bases, and 12 bases lay between the germline ends. The CDR3 extends over 14 amino acids. CDR1 and CDR2 (germline): SGDLS, YYNGEE. This CDR3 is CASSVDAEFYEQYF. Written as DNA, the CDR3 is TGTGCCAGCAGCGTTGATGCGGAGTTCTACGAGCAGTACTTC.

The chain combines TRBV7-2 with TRBJ2-3; 7 nucleotides agree with TRBD2. Unmatched junction bases numbered 4, after V lost 0 bases and J lost 4 bases. The CDR3 is 15 amino acids. CDR1 is SGHTA and CDR2 is FQGNSA in the germline V gene. CDR3 residues: CASSLAILAADTQYF. As DNA, the CDR3 is TGTGCCAGCAGCTTAGCGATTCTAGCGGCAGATACGCAGTATTTT.

The chain is built from TRBV2 and TRBJ1-2; D is possibly TRBD1 (6 bases). The CDR3 loop spans 14 amino acids. Germline CDR1 reads SNHLY; CDR2 reads FYNNEI. The ends were cut back, 6 bases at V and 7 bases at J, with 18 bases in the middle. CDR3 bases: TGTGCCAGCAGCCCGGGTAGGGGGACGGTTGGCTACACCTTC. Translating gives CASSPGRGTVGYTF.